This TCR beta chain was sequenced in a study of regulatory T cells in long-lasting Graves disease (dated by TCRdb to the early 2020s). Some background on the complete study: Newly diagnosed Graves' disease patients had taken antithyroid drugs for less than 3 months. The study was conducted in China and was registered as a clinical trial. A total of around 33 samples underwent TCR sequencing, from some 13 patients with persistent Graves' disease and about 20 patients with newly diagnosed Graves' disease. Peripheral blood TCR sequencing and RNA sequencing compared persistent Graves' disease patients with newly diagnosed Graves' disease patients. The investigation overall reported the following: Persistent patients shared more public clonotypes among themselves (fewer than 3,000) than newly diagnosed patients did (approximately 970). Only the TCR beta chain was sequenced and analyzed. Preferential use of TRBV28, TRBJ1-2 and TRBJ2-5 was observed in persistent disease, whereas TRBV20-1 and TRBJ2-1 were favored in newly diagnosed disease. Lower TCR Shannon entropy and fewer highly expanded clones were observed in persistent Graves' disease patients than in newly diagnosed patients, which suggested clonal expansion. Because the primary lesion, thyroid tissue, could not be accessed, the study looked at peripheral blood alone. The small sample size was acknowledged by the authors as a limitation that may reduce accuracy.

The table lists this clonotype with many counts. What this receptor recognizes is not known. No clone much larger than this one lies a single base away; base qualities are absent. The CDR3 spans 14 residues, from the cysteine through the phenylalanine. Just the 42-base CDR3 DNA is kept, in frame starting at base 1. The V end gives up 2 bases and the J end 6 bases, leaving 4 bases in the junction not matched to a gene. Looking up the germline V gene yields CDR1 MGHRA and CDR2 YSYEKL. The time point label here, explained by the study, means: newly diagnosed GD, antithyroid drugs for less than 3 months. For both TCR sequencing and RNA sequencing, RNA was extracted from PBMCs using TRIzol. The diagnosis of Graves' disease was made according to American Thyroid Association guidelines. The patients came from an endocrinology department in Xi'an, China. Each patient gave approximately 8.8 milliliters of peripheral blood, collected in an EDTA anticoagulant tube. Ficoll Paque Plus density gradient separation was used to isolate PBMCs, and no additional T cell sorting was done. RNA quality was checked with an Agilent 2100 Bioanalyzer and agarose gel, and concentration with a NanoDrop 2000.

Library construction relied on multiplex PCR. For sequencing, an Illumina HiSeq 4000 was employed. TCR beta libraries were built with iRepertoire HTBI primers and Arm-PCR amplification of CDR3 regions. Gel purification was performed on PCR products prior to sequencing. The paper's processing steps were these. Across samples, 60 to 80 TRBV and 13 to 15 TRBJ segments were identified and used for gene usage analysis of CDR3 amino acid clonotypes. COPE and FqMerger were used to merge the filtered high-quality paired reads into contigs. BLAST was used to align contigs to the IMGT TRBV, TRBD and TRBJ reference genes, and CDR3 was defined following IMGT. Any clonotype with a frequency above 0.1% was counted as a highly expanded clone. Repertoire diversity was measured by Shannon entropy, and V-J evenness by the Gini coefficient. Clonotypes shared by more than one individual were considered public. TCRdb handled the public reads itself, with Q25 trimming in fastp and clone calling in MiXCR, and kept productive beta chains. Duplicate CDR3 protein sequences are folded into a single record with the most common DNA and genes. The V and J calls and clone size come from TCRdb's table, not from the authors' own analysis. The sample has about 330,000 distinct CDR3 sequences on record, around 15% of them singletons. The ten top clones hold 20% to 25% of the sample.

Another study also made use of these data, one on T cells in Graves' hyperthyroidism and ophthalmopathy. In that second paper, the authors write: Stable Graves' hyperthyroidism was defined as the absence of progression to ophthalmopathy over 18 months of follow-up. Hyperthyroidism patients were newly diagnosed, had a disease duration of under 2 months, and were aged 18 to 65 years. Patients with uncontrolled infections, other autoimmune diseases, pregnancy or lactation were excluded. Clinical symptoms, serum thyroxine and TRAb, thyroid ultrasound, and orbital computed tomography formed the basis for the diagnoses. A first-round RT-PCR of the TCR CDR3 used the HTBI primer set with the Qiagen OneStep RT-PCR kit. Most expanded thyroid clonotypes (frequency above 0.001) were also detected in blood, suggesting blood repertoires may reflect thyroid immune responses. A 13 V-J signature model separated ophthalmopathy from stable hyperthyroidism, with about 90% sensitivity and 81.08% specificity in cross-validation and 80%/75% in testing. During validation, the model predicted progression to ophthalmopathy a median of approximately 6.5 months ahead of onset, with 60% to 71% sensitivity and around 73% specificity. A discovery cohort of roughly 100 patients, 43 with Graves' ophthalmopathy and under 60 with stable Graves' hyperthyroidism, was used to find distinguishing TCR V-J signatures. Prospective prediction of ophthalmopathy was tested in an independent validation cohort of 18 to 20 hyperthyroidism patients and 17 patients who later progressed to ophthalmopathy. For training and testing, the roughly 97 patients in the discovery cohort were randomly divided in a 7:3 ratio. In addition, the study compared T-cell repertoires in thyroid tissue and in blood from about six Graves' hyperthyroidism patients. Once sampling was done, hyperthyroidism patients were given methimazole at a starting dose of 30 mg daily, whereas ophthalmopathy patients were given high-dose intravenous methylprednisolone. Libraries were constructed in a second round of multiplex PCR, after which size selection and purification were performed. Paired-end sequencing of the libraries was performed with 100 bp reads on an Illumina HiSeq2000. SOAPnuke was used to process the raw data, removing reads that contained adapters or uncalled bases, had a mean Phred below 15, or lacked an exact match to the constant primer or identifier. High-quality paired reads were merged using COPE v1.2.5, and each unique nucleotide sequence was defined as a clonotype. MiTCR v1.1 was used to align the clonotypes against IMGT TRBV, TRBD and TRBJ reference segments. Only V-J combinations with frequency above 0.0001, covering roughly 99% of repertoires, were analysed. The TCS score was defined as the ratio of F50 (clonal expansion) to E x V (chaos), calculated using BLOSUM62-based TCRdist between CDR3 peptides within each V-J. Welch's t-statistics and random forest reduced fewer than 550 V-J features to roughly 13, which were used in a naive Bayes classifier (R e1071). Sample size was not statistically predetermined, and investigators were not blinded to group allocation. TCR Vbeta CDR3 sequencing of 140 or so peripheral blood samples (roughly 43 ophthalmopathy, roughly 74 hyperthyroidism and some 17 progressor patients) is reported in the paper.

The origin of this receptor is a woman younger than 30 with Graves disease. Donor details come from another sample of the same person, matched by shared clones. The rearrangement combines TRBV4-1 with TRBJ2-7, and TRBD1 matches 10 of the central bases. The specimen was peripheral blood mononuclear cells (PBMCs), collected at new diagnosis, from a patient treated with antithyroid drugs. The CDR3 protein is CASSQPGQGPEQYF. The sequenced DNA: TGCGCCAGCAGCCAACCGGGACAGGGGCCCGAGCAGTACTTC.